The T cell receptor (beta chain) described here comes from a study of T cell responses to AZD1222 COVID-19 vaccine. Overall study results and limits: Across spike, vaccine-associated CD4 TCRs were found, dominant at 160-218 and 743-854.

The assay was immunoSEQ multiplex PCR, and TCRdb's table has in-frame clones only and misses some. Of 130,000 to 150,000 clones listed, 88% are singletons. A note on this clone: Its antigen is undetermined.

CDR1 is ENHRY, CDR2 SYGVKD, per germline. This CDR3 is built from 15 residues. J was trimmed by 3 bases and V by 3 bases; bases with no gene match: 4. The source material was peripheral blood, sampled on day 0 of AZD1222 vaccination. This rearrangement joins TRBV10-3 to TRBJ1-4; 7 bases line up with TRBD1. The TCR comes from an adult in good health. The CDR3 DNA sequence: TGTGCCATCAGTGAAGGGGGCAGATCTAATGAAAAACTGTTTTTT. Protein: CAISEGGRSNEKLFF.